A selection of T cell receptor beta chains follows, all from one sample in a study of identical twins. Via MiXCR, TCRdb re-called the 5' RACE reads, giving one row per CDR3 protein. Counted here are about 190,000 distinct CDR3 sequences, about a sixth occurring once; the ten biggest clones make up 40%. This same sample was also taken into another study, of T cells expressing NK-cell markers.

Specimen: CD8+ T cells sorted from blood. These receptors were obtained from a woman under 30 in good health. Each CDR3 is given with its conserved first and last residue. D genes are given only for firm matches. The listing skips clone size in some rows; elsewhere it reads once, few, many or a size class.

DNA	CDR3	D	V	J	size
TGCGCCAGCAGCTTTGGGGCGTCTTACGAGCAGTACTTC	CASSFGASYEQYF	NA	TRBV5-1	TRBJ2-7	NA
TGTGCCAGCAGCTCAGTCCTCGGATGGGATCACTCCTACGAGCAGTACTTC	CASSSVLGWDHSYEQYF	NA	TRBV7-2	TRBJ2-7	NA
TGTGCCAGCAGGGAGACTAGCGGGAGTATTAATGAGCAGTTCTTC	CASRETSGSINEQFF	TRBD2	TRBV6-1	TRBJ2-1	NA
TGTGCCAGCAGTTTATCGGTGGACACTGAAGCTTTCTTT	CASSLSVDTEAFF	NA	TRBV27	TRBJ1-1	few
TGTGCCAGCAGTTACGAGACTAGTGGCTCCGAGCAGTACTTC	CASSYETSGSEQYF	NA	TRBV6-5	TRBJ2-7	NA
TGCAGCGTACTAGCGGGAGAGGGTACCGGGGAGCTGTTTTTT	CSVLAGEGTGELFF	TRBD2	TRBV29-1	TRBJ2-2	few
TGTGCCAGCAGACCCGGGACAGACACCGGGGAGCTGTTTTTT	CASRPGTDTGELFF	TRBD1	TRBV12-3/TRBV12-4	TRBJ2-2	few
TGTGCCAGCAGCTTAGGGGTGACGGGAGGGCCGGAAGATACGCAGTATTTT	CASSLGVTGGPEDTQYF	TRBD2	TRBV11-2	TRBJ2-3	NA
TGCAGCGTTGAAGATCTCTACGGGACCCACTACGAGCAGTACTTC	CSVEDLYGTHYEQYF	NA	TRBV29-1	TRBJ2-7	few
TGTGCCAGCAGCCAAGAAACTACCTACTCTGGGGCCAACGTCCTGACTTTC	CASSQETTYSGANVLTF	NA	TRBV14	TRBJ2-6	NA
TGCGCCAGCAGCCAAGAATGGGGGAGGGATGGCTACACCTTC	CASSQEWGRDGYTF	NA	TRBV4-3	TRBJ1-2	NA
TGCAGTGCTACGAGCACTGAAGCTTTCTTT	CSATSTEAFF	NA	TRBV20-1	TRBJ1-1	NA
TGCGCCAGCAGAGGTTTAACAATCTACGAGCAGTACTTC	CASRGLTIYEQYF	NA	TRBV5-1	TRBJ2-7	many
TGCGCCAGCAGCCAATTGGACAGAGCTGAAAAACTGTTTTTT	CASSQLDRAEKLFF	NA	TRBV4-1	TRBJ1-4	NA
TGTGCCAGCAGTTTTATAGGGGCTGGAGAGCAGTTCTTC	CASSFIGAGEQFF	NA	TRBV27	TRBJ2-1	many
TGTGCCATCACCCAGGGGGCCCCTTACAATGAGCAGTTCTTC	CAITQGAPYNEQFF	TRBD1	TRBV10-3	TRBJ2-1	NA
TGCAGTGCTAGAATGTTTAATGAGCAGTTCTTC	CSARMFNEQFF	NA	TRBV20-1	TRBJ2-1	few